This T cell receptor beta chain was recovered during a study of PD-1 blockade in classical Hodgkin lymphoma. Points from the study as a whole: With CD4+ cells, TCR diversity rose significantly by C4D1, but not with CD8+ cells.

The protocol was immunoSEQ multiplex PCR, while the TCRdb copy is restricted to in-frame clones and leaves out a portion. The data hold about 16,000 clones, with around 81% observed a single time. Of note for this clone: What it binds is not known.

The patients all showed relapse after autologous stem cell transplantation, while their brentuximab vedotin exposure varied. Thawed PBMCs yielded CD4+ T cells through magnetic negative selection. Germline CDR1 reads LGHNA; CDR2 reads YNFKEQ. Trimming at V came to 1 base and at J to 8 bases, leaving 5 bases not matched to a gene. The CDR3 spans 15 residues. This specimen consisted of CD4+ T cells from blood, obtained at baseline. The J gene is TRBJ2-1, the V gene TRBV4-2; 10 bases fit TRBD2. This TCR was recovered from a human donor with classical Hodgkin lymphoma. The CDR3 protein is CASSQVASGSDEQFF. CDR3 nucleotides: TGTGCCAGCAGCCAAGTGGCTAGCGGGAGCGATGAGCAGTTCTTC.